This TCR beta chain was observed in a study of T cell repertoires in aging, cancer and after chemotherapy. For the study at large: Donors were grouped into six age bands spanning 30 or younger through 70 or older. Glioblastoma patients receiving temozolomide-based therapy gave paired samples before and after chemotherapy.

V shed 2 bases and J shed 4 bases, with 6 bases lying between them. In germline, CDR1 is MNHNY, CDR2 SVGAGI (reference sequence). CDR3 length: 12 amino acids. A mixed TRB-A/B primer pool amplified rearranged TRB by multiplex touch-down PCR. MiXCR, applied by TCRdb to the multiplex PCR reads, yields one record per CDR3 protein. The sample holds under 2,500 distinct CDR3 sequences, about 61% seen once. The template was genomic DNA from peripheral blood, not RNA. The sequence was obtained from a human donor with a solid tumor. This chain connects TRBV6-6 to TRBJ2-7; D call uncertain. Sequenced material: blood. CDR3 in amino acids: CASSYGRYEQYF. CDR3 DNA: TGTGCCAGCAGTTACGGCCGATACGAGCAGTACTTC.